The rows below give T cell receptor beta chains drawn from one sample of a study of blood T cell repertoires in COVID-19. Only in-frame clones appear in the TCRdb table, and some are missing; sequencing was by immunoSEQ multiplex PCR. The sample lists about 170,000 clones, around 85% occurring once. Material: peripheral blood. These TCRs come from a man aged 80 or over with COVID-19, enrolled during active disease. Each CDR3 is given with its conserved first and last residue. The D gene is left open where the match is weak. Size is stated for part of the rows, as once, few or many counts, or as a class when the clone is expanded.

clone_size	j_call	v_call	cdr3_length	d_call	cdr3_aa	cdr3_nt
-	TRBJ2-2	TRBV6-5	14	-	CASSRGLGDGELFF	TGTGCCAGCAGTAGGGGGTTAGGCGACGGGGAGCTGTTTTTT
-	TRBJ1-3	TRBV4-1	15	TRBD1	CASSQTGVSGNTIYF	TGCGCCAGCAGCCAGACAGGGGTCTCTGGAAACACCATATATTTT
-	TRBJ1-1	TRBV28	13	TRBD1	CASRDTGATEAFF	TGTGCCAGCAGGGATACAGGGGCCACTGAAGCTTTCTTT
-	TRBJ2-7	TRBV4-2	13	TRBD1	CASSQETGRLPYF	TGTGCCAGCAGCCAAGAGACAGGGCGCCTCCCGTACTTC
-	TRBJ1-6	TRBV6-1	20	TRBD1	CASSEGEPGQGVFYNSPLHF	TGTGCCAGCAGTGAAGGGGAACCGGGACAGGGGGTATTCTATAATTCACCCCTCCACTTT
-	TRBJ2-1	TRBV3-1/TRBV3-2	16	-	CASSQRREGTYNEQFF	TGTGCCAGCAGCCAAAGGAGGGAAGGTACCTACAATGAGCAGTTCTTC
-	TRBJ1-6	TRBV5-1	14	-	CASGGGESGTPLHF	TGCGCCAGCGGGGGGGGCGAGTCTGGGACACCCCTCCACTTT
-	TRBJ1-6	TRBV28	13	-	CASWGLGDSPLHF	TGTGCCAGCTGGGGACTTGGGGATTCACCCCTCCACTTT
-	TRBJ2-7	TRBV6-1	18	-	CASSEGRGQRGLRYEQYF	TGTGCCAGCAGTGAAGGGAGGGGACAGCGAGGGTTACGCTACGAGCAGTACTTC
-	TRBJ2-5	TRBV7-9	15	-	CASSLWSDSQETQYF	TGTGCCAGCAGCCTATGGTCGGACAGCCAAGAGACCCAGTACTTC
-	TRBJ1-6	TRBV18	15	TRBD1	CASSPRQGNNSPLHF	TGTGCCAGCTCACCTCGACAGGGTAATAATTCACCCCTCCACTTT
-	TRBJ2-7	TRBV28	17	TRBD1	CASSSPRQGARSYEQYF	TGTGCCAGCAGTTCGCCCCGACAGGGGGCTCGGTCCTACGAGCAGTACTTC
-	TRBJ2-5	TRBV7-8	14	TRBD1	CASSYPGGAETQYF	TGTGCCAGCAGCTACCCAGGGGGCGCGGAGACCCAGTACTTC
-	TRBJ1-2	TRBV7-2	12	-	CASSLRGYGYTF	TGTGCCAGCAGCCTCCGGGGCTATGGCTACACCTTC
-	TRBJ2-1	TRBV4-2	17	TRBD1	CASSPRTGQGANNEQFF	TGTGCCAGCAGCCCGAGAACGGGACAGGGGGCCAACAATGAGCAGTTCTTC
-	TRBJ2-7	TRBV2	13	-	CASSGGLGGEQYF	TGTGCCAGCAGTGGGGGTTTGGGGGGCGAGCAGTACTTC
-	TRBJ1-2	TRBV7-2	13	TRBD1	CASRTNRGHGYTF	TGTGCCAGCAGAACAAACAGGGGGCATGGCTACACCTTC
-	TRBJ1-5	TRBV5-1	14	TRBD1	CASGPGQGGQPQHF	TGCGCCAGCGGCCCCGGACAGGGGGGGCAGCCCCAGCATTTT
few	TRBJ1-1	TRBV2	12	-	CASSLRNTEAFF	TGTGCCAGCAGCCTAAGGAACACTGAAGCTTTCTTT
-	TRBJ1-1	TRBV7-2	15	-	CASSLVIGWRAEAFF	TGTGCCAGCAGCTTAGTGATCGGATGGAGGGCTGAAGCTTTCTTT
-	TRBJ2-2	TRBV14	17	-	CASSQDLGGYYTGELFF	TGTGCCAGCAGCCAAGATCTAGGGGGATATTACACCGGGGAGCTGTTTTTT
-	TRBJ1-1	TRBV7-9	13	TRBD1	CASSLAGTDKAFF	TGTGCCAGCAGCTTAGCAGGGACAGATAAAGCTTTCTTT
-	TRBJ1-5	TRBV5-6	16	-	CASSTPGERWNQPQHF	TGTGCCAGCAGCACCCCAGGGGAGAGATGGAATCAGCCCCAGCATTTT
-	TRBJ1-2	TRBV7-2	13	TRBD1	CASSLVQGNGYTF	TGTGCCAGCAGCTTAGTACAGGGGAATGGCTACACCTTC
-	TRBJ1-6	TRBV27	13	-	CASSLSGNSPLHF	TGTGCCAGCAGTTTAAGCGGTAATTCACCCCTCCACTTT
-	TRBJ1-5	TRBV25-1	17	TRBD1	CASRPGQGPKGNQPQHF	TGTGCCAGCAGACCGGGACAGGGCCCGAAAGGCAATCAGCCCCAGCATTTT
-	TRBJ1-2	TRBV7-3	14	TRBD1	CASSSRTGGDGYTF	TGTGCCAGCAGCTCGCGGACAGGAGGGGATGGCTACACCTTC
-	TRBJ1-5	TRBV12-5	16	-	CASGLAVTGGNQPQHF	TGTGCTAGTGGTTTGGCCGTGACAGGAGGCAATCAGCCCCAGCATTTT
-	TRBJ2-5	TRBV25-1	16	-	CASSDLDKGLQETQYF	TGTGCCAGCAGTGATTTAGACAAGGGGCTTCAAGAGACCCAGTACTTC